The text below deals with one TCR beta chain. The data derive from a study of blood T cells in healthy people across ages. For the second PCR, which ran for 7 to 11 cycles, a sample-barcoded 5' primer and a J-beta primer mix were used. TCRdb redid the calling of the 5' RACE reads with MiXCR, one entry per CDR3 protein. The table shows 650,000 to 800,000 distinct CDR3 sequences, with approximately 48% occurring only once. CDR3 length: 13 residues. Germline V gene lookup returns CDR1 SQVTM and CDR2 ANQGSEA. This clonotype was obtained from a man between 60 and 75 years old in good health. Sequenced: blood. J is TRBJ2-5 and V is TRBV29-1; TRBD1 agrees at 9 bases. The closer fit of TRBJ2-7 to the DNA end suggests the J call may be wrong. This chain's CDR3 is CSTGDRALGEQYF. CDR3 DNA: TGCAGCACCGGGGACAGGGCTCTAGGCGAGCAGTACTTC.